The T cell receptor beta chain under discussion was sequenced for a study of memory CD8 T cells in hepatitis C reinfection. Study context: Between 3 and 8 weeks after reinfection detection, peak samples were drawn.

On this clone: Its antigen is as yet unknown.

The protocol was immunoSEQ multiplex PCR, while the TCRdb copy is restricted to in-frame clones and leaves out a portion. The data contain tens of thousands of clones, roughly 90% of them seen just once; the ten biggest clones take up 0.95% to 1.5%. This CDR3 is built from 13 residues. CDR1 and CDR2 from the germline V gene are LNHDA and SQIVND (reference sequence). V lost 8 bases to trimming and J lost 1 base, with 9 bases between them. Points from the study as a whole: Conclusions on public clonotypes and secondary clearance were not definitive with about 5 donors.

Documented time point: peak reinfection, 3 to 8 weeks after reinfection detection. The sorted cells went straight to TCR sequencing with no prior in vitro expansion. The rearrangement joins TRBV19 to TRBJ2-1; no clear D. The receptor comes from a man aged 18 to 30 with hepatitis C virus infection. The material sequenced was naive CD8+ T cells sorted from blood. The CDR3, as DNA: TGTGCCAGTGGTGTGACATCCTACAATGAGCAGTTCTTC. It specifies CASGVTSYNEQFF.